These T cell receptor beta chains were read from a single sample in a study of identical twins. TCRdb reprocessed the 5' RACE reads via MiXCR and lists one record per CDR3 protein. This table holds around 1.7 million distinct CDR3 sequences, 25% to 35% found once. The sequencing sample was made of cord blood. These receptors came from a newborn girl in good health. The CDR3 runs from the conserved cysteine through the conserved F or W. Fields, in order: clone size, V gene, D gene, J gene, CDR3 DNA, CDR3 protein. D genes are given only for firm matches. Expanded clones are given a class, and other clones once, few, many or no size at all.

>-|TRBV20-1|TRBD2|TRBJ2-1
TGCAGTGCCAGGACTAGCGGAGGCGGCAATGAGCAGTTCTTC
CSARTSGGGNEQFF
>many|TRBV10-3|-|TRBJ2-7
TGTGCCATCAGTCAGAGGGGTCTCTACGAGCAGTACTTC
CAISQRGLYEQYF
>-|TRBV6-1|TRBD2|TRBJ2-1
TGTGCCAGCACCAACCTAGCGGGAGGCTACAATGAGCAGTTCTTC
CASTNLAGGYNEQFF
>many|TRBV7-2|TRBD1|TRBJ2-7
TGTGCCAGCAGCTGGGACAGGGTGAACGAGCAGTACTTC
CASSWDRVNEQYF
>many|TRBV29-1|-|TRBJ2-3
TGCAGCGTTGGCCGGGACTCGAGCACAGATACGCAGTATTTT
CSVGRDSSTDTQYF
>many|TRBV12-3/TRBV12-4|-|TRBJ2-5
TGTGCCAGCAGTTCGGTCGGGGTGACCCAGTACTTC
CASSSVGVTQYF
>few|TRBV7-9|TRBD2|TRBJ2-7
TGTGCCAGCAGCTTAGTCGGGGCTAGCGGATACAATGAGCAGTACTTC
CASSLVGASGYNEQYF
>few|TRBV4-1|TRBD2|TRBJ2-1
TGCGCCAGCAGCGCTACTAGCGGGAGGGCTGGTTACAATGAGCAGTTCTTC
CASSATSGRAGYNEQFF
>-|TRBV20-1|-|TRBJ1-5
TGCAGTGTTGGACGGATCTATAGCAATCAGCCCCAGCATTTT
CSVGRIYSNQPQHF
>few|TRBV20-1|-|TRBJ1-2
TGCAGTGCTAGATCTGGAACGGGGACCTACTATGGCTACACCTTC
CSARSGTGTYYGYTF
>-|TRBV18|TRBD1|TRBJ1-1
TGTGCCAGCTCACCCGGACAGGGTTCTGATGAAGCTTTCTTT
CASSPGQGSDEAFF
>-|TRBV28|-|TRBJ1-4
TGTGCCAGCACCCCCGGTGTGAATGAAAAACTGTTTTTT
CASTPGVNEKLFF
>-|TRBV19|-|TRBJ1-1
TGTGCCAGTAGTATAGACGGACACACTGAAGCTTTCTTT
CASSIDGHTEAFF
>-|TRBV6-1|-|TRBJ1-6
TGTGCCAGCAGTGAAGTTGACGGCTCCGGTTCACCCCTCCACTTT
CASSEVDGSGSPLHF
>few|TRBV29-1|-|TRBJ2-1
TGCAGCGTTGGGTCGCTGGAGCAGTTCTTC
CSVGSLEQFF
>-|TRBV27|-|TRBJ1-1
-
CASSSSDRGGEAFF
>-|TRBV14|-|TRBJ1-1
TGTGCCAGCAGCCAAGCCGCGGGGGCGAACACTGAAGCTTTCTTT
CASSQAAGANTEAFF
>many|TRBV12-3/TRBV12-4|-|TRBJ2-3
TGTGCCAGCAGTTTAGATGCGACGCCAGGCCTACTTACGCAGTATTTT
CASSLDATPGLLTQYF
>-|TRBV19|-|TRBJ1-5
TGTGCCAGTTCTCAAGGTGGGTCGTATCAGCCCCAGCATTTT
CASSQGGSYQPQHF
>-|TRBV6-4|-|TRBJ1-5
TGTGCCAGCATATTCGCAGGGAAGGGAAATCAGCCCCAGCATTTT
CASIFAGKGNQPQHF
>-|TRBV4-1|-|TRBJ2-2
TGCGCCAGCAGCCAAGCGGGCTTCCCATCAGGCGGGGAGCTGTTTTTT
CASSQAGFPSGGELFF